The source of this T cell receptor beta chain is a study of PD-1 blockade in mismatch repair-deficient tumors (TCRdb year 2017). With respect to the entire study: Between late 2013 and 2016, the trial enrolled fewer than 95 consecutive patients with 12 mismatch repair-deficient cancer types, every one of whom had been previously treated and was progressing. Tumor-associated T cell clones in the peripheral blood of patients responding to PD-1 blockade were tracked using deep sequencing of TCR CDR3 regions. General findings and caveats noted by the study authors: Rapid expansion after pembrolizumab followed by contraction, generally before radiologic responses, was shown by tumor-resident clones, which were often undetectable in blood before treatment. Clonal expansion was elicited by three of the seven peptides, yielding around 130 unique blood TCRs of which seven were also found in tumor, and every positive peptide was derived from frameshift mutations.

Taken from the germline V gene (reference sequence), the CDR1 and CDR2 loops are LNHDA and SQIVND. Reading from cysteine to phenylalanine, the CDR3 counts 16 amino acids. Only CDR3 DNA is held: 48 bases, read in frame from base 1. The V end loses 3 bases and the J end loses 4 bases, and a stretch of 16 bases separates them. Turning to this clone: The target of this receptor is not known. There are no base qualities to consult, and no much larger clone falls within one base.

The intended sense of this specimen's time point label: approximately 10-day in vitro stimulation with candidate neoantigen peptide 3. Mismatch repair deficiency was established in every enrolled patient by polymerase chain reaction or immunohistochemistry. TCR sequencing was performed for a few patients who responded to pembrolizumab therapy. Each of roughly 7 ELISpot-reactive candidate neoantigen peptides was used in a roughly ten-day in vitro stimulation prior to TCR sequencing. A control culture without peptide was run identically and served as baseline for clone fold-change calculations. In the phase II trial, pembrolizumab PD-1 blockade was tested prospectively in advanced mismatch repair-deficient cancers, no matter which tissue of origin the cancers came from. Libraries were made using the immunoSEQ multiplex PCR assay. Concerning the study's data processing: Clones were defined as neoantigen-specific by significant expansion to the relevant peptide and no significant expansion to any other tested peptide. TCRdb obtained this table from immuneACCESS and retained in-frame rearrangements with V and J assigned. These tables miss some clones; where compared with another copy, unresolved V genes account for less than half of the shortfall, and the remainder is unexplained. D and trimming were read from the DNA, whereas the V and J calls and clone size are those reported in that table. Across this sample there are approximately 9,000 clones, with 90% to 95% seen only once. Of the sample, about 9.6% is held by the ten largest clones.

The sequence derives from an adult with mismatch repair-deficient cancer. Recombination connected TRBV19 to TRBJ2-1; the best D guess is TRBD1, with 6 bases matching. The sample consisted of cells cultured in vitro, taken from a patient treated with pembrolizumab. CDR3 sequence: CASSMGLRTEYNEQFF. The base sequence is TGTGCCAGTAGTATGGGCCTAAGGACAGAGTACAATGAGCAGTTCTTC.